A selection of T cell receptor beta chains follows, all from one sample in a study of shared clonotypes between healthy human individuals. Profiled with immunoSEQ multiplex PCR; TCRdb holds only in-frame clones, not every one. Here the sample spans approximately 2.5 million clones, roughly 93% being singletons. The material sequenced was naive CD4+ T cells from PBMCs. These TCRs come from a man younger than 30 in good health. Some clones in this sample may be carry-over from other donors' samples. Both conserved end residues are part of each CDR3. A D gene is named only where the DNA matches it firmly. The size of a clone is reported for some rows only, either as once, few or many, or as a class for expanded clones.

CDR3nt: TGTGCCAGGGGTGTTCCGCACTTC
CDR3aa: CARGVPHF
d_gene: .
j_gene: TRBJ2-4
v_gene: TRBV6-6
abundance: .

CDR3nt: TGTGCCAGTAGGACTAGCGGAGGCCTCGGGGAGCAGTTCTTC
CDR3aa: CASRTSGGLGEQFF
d_gene: TRBD2
j_gene: TRBJ2-1
v_gene: TRBV19
abundance: .

CDR3nt: TGTGCCAGCAGCTTAGGTACTACAGGGAGCGGTCAGCCCCAGCATTTT
CDR3aa: CASSLGTTGSGQPQHF
d_gene: .
j_gene: TRBJ1-5
v_gene: TRBV7-2
abundance: .

CDR3nt: TGTGCCAGCAGTCCGGGGGGCCGTCAGCCCCAGCATTTT
CDR3aa: CASSPGGRQPQHF
d_gene: .
j_gene: TRBJ1-5
v_gene: TRBV27
abundance: .

CDR3nt: TGTGCCAGCAGCTTAGCGTACAGGGGGCATGGCTACACCTTC
CDR3aa: CASSLAYRGHGYTF
d_gene: TRBD1
j_gene: TRBJ1-2
v_gene: TRBV7-3
abundance: .

CDR3nt: TGTGCCAGCAGCTTAGCGTTTTCTAACTACGAGCAGTACTTC
CDR3aa: CASSLAFSNYEQYF
d_gene: .
j_gene: TRBJ2-7
v_gene: TRBV7-2
abundance: .

CDR3nt: TGTGCCAGCAGCTTGGAAGGTGGGGACGAGCAGTTCTTC
CDR3aa: CASSLEGGDEQFF
d_gene: .
j_gene: TRBJ2-1
v_gene: TRBV7-2
abundance: .

CDR3nt: TGTGCCAGCAGTTTGTGGGTTCACTTTTTGTATTTT
CDR3aa: CASSLWVHFLYF
d_gene: .
j_gene: TRBJ2-3
v_gene: TRBV28
abundance: .

CDR3nt: TGTGCCAGCAGTGTGATGGGGTCGGGTAGGGATGAGCAGTTCTTC
CDR3aa: CASSVMGSGRDEQFF
d_gene: .
j_gene: TRBJ2-1
v_gene: TRBV6-1
abundance: .

CDR3nt: TGCGCCACTCGACAGGGAGGCACCGGGGAGCTGTTTTTT
CDR3aa: CATRQGGTGELFF
d_gene: .
j_gene: TRBJ2-2
v_gene: TRBV10-1
abundance: .

CDR3nt: TGTGCCAGCAGTAAGCTCCGGGCCTCCTACGAGCAGTACTTC
CDR3aa: CASSKLRASYEQYF
d_gene: .
j_gene: TRBJ2-7
v_gene: TRBV6-5
abundance: .

CDR3nt: TGCGCCAGCAGCGATCGGACAGGAGGGAGATACGAGCAGTACTTC
CDR3aa: CASSDRTGGRYEQYF
d_gene: .
j_gene: TRBJ2-7
v_gene: TRBV5-1
abundance: .

CDR3nt: TGTGCCAGCAGTGTGATAGGCCCCAGCTCCTACAATGAGCAGTTCTTC
CDR3aa: CASSVIGPSSYNEQFF
d_gene: .
j_gene: TRBJ2-1
v_gene: TRBV28
abundance: .

CDR3nt: TGTGCCAGCAGTTCCCAGCTCCTCCGGGACAGGGACTTCGCTGAGGGTCAGCCCCAGCATTTT
CDR3aa: CASSSQLLRDRDFAEGQPQHF
d_gene: TRBD1
j_gene: TRBJ1-5
v_gene: TRBV28
abundance: .

CDR3nt: TGTGCCAGCGGTTCAGAGCGGCTTGGATACAATGAGCAGTTCTTC
CDR3aa: CASGSERLGYNEQFF
d_gene: .
j_gene: TRBJ2-1
v_gene: TRBV28
abundance: .

CDR3nt: TGTGCCAGCAAGGTCGTTTACAATCAGCCCCAGCATTTT
CDR3aa: CASKVVYNQPQHF
d_gene: .
j_gene: TRBJ1-5
v_gene: TRBV2
abundance: .

CDR3nt: TGTGCCAGCAGTCCGGACAGGGGCCCTACGGAGCAGTACTTC
CDR3aa: CASSPDRGPTEQYF
d_gene: TRBD1
j_gene: TRBJ2-7
v_gene: TRBV28
abundance: .

CDR3nt: TGTGCCAGCAGCGTCGACAGGGCGCGCACAGATACGCAGTATTTT
CDR3aa: CASSVDRARTDTQYF
d_gene: TRBD1
j_gene: TRBJ2-3
v_gene: TRBV7-3
abundance: .

CDR3nt: TGTGCCAGCAGCCCCCGCAGGGGGCCCGGGGAGCTGTTTTTT
CDR3aa: CASSPRRGPGELFF
d_gene: TRBD1
j_gene: TRBJ2-2
v_gene: TRBV9
abundance: .

CDR3nt: TGTGCCAGCAGCTCCCACGGCAGGAGGGTGTATGGCTACACCTTC
CDR3aa: CASSSHGRRVYGYTF
d_gene: .
j_gene: TRBJ1-2
v_gene: TRBV28
abundance: .

CDR3nt: TGTGCCAGCAGCCTGTCGGGGTCGCAAGAGACCCAGTACTTC
CDR3aa: CASSLSGSQETQYF
d_gene: .
j_gene: TRBJ2-5
v_gene: TRBV28
abundance: .

CDR3nt: TGTGCTAGTGGTTTAGCCCACGGGGACACAGATACGCAGTATTTT
CDR3aa: CASGLAHGDTDTQYF
d_gene: .
j_gene: TRBJ2-3
v_gene: TRBV12-5
abundance: .

CDR3nt: TGTGCCAGCAGCCCCGAACCTACAGTTTACCAAGAGACCCAGTACTTC
CDR3aa: CASSPEPTVYQETQYF
d_gene: .
j_gene: TRBJ2-5
v_gene: TRBV5-4
abundance: once

CDR3nt: TGTGCCAGCAGCTTATTGGTTGGGCGATCTTGGGACCACGAGCAGTACTTC
CDR3aa: CASSLLVGRSWDHEQYF
d_gene: .
j_gene: TRBJ2-7
v_gene: TRBV7-6
abundance: .

CDR3nt: TGTGCCAGCAGTGACGGCGCAGCGGGCTTCGGCGAGCAGTACTTC
CDR3aa: CASSDGAAGFGEQYF
d_gene: .
j_gene: TRBJ2-7
v_gene: TRBV6-1
abundance: once

CDR3nt: TGTGCCAGCAGGGGGACAGATAGGTTCGGCTACAATGAGCAGTTCTTC
CDR3aa: CASRGTDRFGYNEQFF
d_gene: TRBD1
j_gene: TRBJ2-1
v_gene: TRBV28
abundance: .

CDR3nt: TGTGCCAGCAGTCAGGGGGGACAGCCCTACGAGCAGTACTTC
CDR3aa: CASSQGGQPYEQYF
d_gene: .
j_gene: TRBJ2-7
v_gene: TRBV27
abundance: once

CDR3nt: TGTGCCAGCATGGTTTGGCAGGGGGTTTACGAGCAGTACTTC
CDR3aa: CASMVWQGVYEQYF
d_gene: TRBD1
j_gene: TRBJ2-7
v_gene: TRBV28
abundance: .

CDR3nt: TGTGCCAGCAGCCAATTCGTGACGACCTTCTACACAGATACGCAGTATTTT
CDR3aa: CASSQFVTTFYTDTQYF
d_gene: .
j_gene: TRBJ2-3
v_gene: TRBV16
abundance: .

CDR3nt: TGTGCCAGCAGTTACGAGGTGAACACTGAAGCTTTCTTT
CDR3aa: CASSYEVNTEAFF
d_gene: .
j_gene: TRBJ1-1
v_gene: TRBV6-5
abundance: .

CDR3nt: TGTGCCAGCAGCCCGGGGGGGAGGGGCACAGATACGCAGTATTTT
CDR3aa: CASSPGGRGTDTQYF
d_gene: TRBD2
j_gene: TRBJ2-3
v_gene: TRBV9
abundance: .

CDR3nt: TGTGCCAGCAGCTATGGGACAGACCAAGAGACCCAGTACTTC
CDR3aa: CASSYGTDQETQYF
d_gene: TRBD1
j_gene: TRBJ2-5
v_gene: TRBV5-8
abundance: .

CDR3nt: TGTGCCAGCAGCTTAGCCCGGACAGGGGACGCAGATACGCAGTATTTT
CDR3aa: CASSLARTGDADTQYF
d_gene: TRBD1
j_gene: TRBJ2-3
v_gene: TRBV7-9
abundance: once

CDR3nt: TGCGCCAGCAGCTTGGCCGGGGGATTCCAAGAGACCCAGTACTTC
CDR3aa: CASSLAGGFQETQYF
d_gene: .
j_gene: TRBJ2-5
v_gene: TRBV5-1
abundance: .

CDR3nt: TGTGCCAGCAGCCCCACGAGCGGGAGTTTACCCCAGTACTTC
CDR3aa: CASSPTSGSLPQYF
d_gene: TRBD2
j_gene: TRBJ2-5
v_gene: TRBV7-9
abundance: .

CDR3nt: TGTGCCAGCAGCGCAACGGGACAGGGGGCGCGTGAAAAACTGTTTTTT
CDR3aa: CASSATGQGAREKLFF
d_gene: TRBD1
j_gene: TRBJ1-4
v_gene: TRBV9
abundance: .

CDR3nt: TGCGCCAGCAGCCACGCTACAGGGCCCTACGAGCAGTACTTC
CDR3aa: CASSHATGPYEQYF
d_gene: .
j_gene: TRBJ2-7
v_gene: TRBV4-1
abundance: .

CDR3nt: TGTGCCTGGAGCGTAGACAGGGAGACTGAAGCTTTCTTT
CDR3aa: CAWSVDRETEAFF
d_gene: TRBD1
j_gene: TRBJ1-1
v_gene: TRBV30
abundance: few

CDR3nt: TGTGCCAGCTCACGGGCGTTAGTGACGAGCTCCTACAATGAGCAGTTCTTC
CDR3aa: CASSRALVTSSYNEQFF
d_gene: .
j_gene: TRBJ2-1
v_gene: TRBV18
abundance: .

CDR3nt: TGTGCCAGCACCCTAGCGGGAGCAGATACGCAGTATTTT
CDR3aa: CASTLAGADTQYF
d_gene: TRBD2
j_gene: TRBJ2-3
v_gene: TRBV5-4
abundance: .

CDR3nt: TGTGCCAGCAGCCGCACTGTTGCTGGGGCCAACGTCCTGACTTTC
CDR3aa: CASSRTVAGANVLTF
d_gene: .
j_gene: TRBJ2-6
v_gene: TRBV6-5
abundance: .

CDR3nt: TGTGCCAGCAGTTACCGGGGAGACACTGAAGCTTTCTTT
CDR3aa: CASSYRGDTEAFF
d_gene: .
j_gene: TRBJ1-1
v_gene: TRBV6-5
abundance: .

CDR3nt: TGTGCCAGCAGTTACTCGAGGGAGGTGGGCAATCAGCCCCAGCATTTT
CDR3aa: CASSYSREVGNQPQHF
d_gene: .
j_gene: TRBJ1-5
v_gene: TRBV6-5
abundance: once

CDR3nt: TGTGCCATCAGTGTCGGCCTAGCGGGAATCACCACCGGGGAGCTGTTTTTT
CDR3aa: CAISVGLAGITTGELFF
d_gene: TRBD2
j_gene: TRBJ2-2
v_gene: TRBV10-3
abundance: .

CDR3nt: TGTGCCAGCAGCCAGTATCTGGGGGGGCTAGGAGCTTTCTTT
CDR3aa: CASSQYLGGLGAFF
d_gene: .
j_gene: TRBJ1-1
v_gene: TRBV14
abundance: .

CDR3nt: TGTGCCAGCAGCTCGGCGGGAGACACTGAAGCTTTCTTT
CDR3aa: CASSSAGDTEAFF
d_gene: .
j_gene: TRBJ1-1
v_gene: TRBV11-2
abundance: .

CDR3nt: TGTGCCAGCTCACCATCCGCTCCTAGCGGGCCGGGAAAGGGCGAGCAGTACTTC
CDR3aa: CASSPSAPSGPGKGEQYF
d_gene: TRBD2
j_gene: TRBJ2-7
v_gene: TRBV18
abundance: .

CDR3nt: TGTGCCAGCAGCTTAGGGGGGACAGCTGACTATGAGCAGTTCTTC
CDR3aa: CASSLGGTADYEQFF
d_gene: TRBD1
j_gene: TRBJ2-1
v_gene: TRBV11-3
abundance: .

CDR3nt: TGTGCCAGCAGTGAACGGGGACTGATCTACGAGCAGTACTTC
CDR3aa: CASSERGLIYEQYF
d_gene: .
j_gene: TRBJ2-7
v_gene: TRBV6-1
abundance: once

CDR3nt: TGTGCCAGCAGCCAAGATGATGACCCCCGAAGTATCACTGAAGCTTTCTTT
CDR3aa: CASSQDDDPRSITEAFF
d_gene: .
j_gene: TRBJ1-1
v_gene: TRBV4-2
abundance: .

CDR3nt: TGCAGCGTCCTGGGACGGGTGACCGGGGAGCTGTTTTTT
CDR3aa: CSVLGRVTGELFF
d_gene: .
j_gene: TRBJ2-2
v_gene: TRBV29-1
abundance: .

CDR3nt: TGTGCCAGTACCACCCGGGGGGCAGCACCTAATGAAAAACTGTTTTTT
CDR3aa: CASTTRGAAPNEKLFF
d_gene: .
j_gene: TRBJ1-4
v_gene: TRBV19
abundance: .

CDR3nt: TGTGCCAGCAGCCCCTTAGCGGGAGTCAACGAGCAGTACTTC
CDR3aa: CASSPLAGVNEQYF
d_gene: TRBD2
j_gene: TRBJ2-7
v_gene: TRBV7-6
abundance: .

CDR3nt: TGTGCCAGCAGCAGAGACGGACTGAACACTGAAGCTTTCTTT
CDR3aa: CASSRDGLNTEAFF
d_gene: .
j_gene: TRBJ1-1
v_gene: TRBV5-4
abundance: .

CDR3nt: TGTGCCAGCAGCGTCGGAGGGAGGGAGACCCAGTACTTC
CDR3aa: CASSVGGRETQYF
d_gene: .
j_gene: TRBJ2-5
v_gene: TRBV7-7
abundance: .

CDR3nt: TGTGCCAGCAGCCTACAAGGGTATGCGGGAAACACCATATATTTT
CDR3aa: CASSLQGYAGNTIYF
d_gene: .
j_gene: TRBJ1-3
v_gene: TRBV28
abundance: .

CDR3nt: TGTGCCAGCAGGCTAGCGGGAGGGAGCTCCTACAATGAGCAGTTCTTC
CDR3aa: CASRLAGGSSYNEQFF
d_gene: TRBD2
j_gene: TRBJ2-1
v_gene: TRBV7-2
abundance: .

CDR3nt: TGTGCCAGCAGCTTAGACGGCGGCTCCGGAAACACCATATATTTT
CDR3aa: CASSLDGGSGNTIYF
d_gene: .
j_gene: TRBJ1-3
v_gene: TRBV7-9
abundance: .

CDR3nt: TGTGCCAGCAGCTTAGGACCCGCCGGGGCAGATACGCAGTATTTT
CDR3aa: CASSLGPAGADTQYF
d_gene: .
j_gene: TRBJ2-3
v_gene: TRBV7-8
abundance: .

CDR3nt: TGTGCCAGCAGTCGTCCCGGGACATCCCCGGGAGGCTACACCTTC
CDR3aa: CASSRPGTSPGGYTF
d_gene: .
j_gene: TRBJ1-2
v_gene: TRBV6-5
abundance: .